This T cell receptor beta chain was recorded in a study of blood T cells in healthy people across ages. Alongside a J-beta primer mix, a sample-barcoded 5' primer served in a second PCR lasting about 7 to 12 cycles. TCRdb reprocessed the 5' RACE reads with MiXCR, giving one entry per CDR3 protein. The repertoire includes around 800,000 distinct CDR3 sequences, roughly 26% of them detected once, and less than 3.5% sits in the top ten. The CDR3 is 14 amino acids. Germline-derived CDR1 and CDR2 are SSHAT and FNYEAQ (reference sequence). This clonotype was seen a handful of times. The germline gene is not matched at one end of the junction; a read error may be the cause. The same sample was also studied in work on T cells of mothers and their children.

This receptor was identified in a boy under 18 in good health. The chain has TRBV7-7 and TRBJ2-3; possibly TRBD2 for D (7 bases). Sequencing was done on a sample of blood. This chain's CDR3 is CASSLGGASDTQYF. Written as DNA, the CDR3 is TGTGCTAGCAGTCTAGGGGGGGCTTCTGATACGCAGTATTTT.